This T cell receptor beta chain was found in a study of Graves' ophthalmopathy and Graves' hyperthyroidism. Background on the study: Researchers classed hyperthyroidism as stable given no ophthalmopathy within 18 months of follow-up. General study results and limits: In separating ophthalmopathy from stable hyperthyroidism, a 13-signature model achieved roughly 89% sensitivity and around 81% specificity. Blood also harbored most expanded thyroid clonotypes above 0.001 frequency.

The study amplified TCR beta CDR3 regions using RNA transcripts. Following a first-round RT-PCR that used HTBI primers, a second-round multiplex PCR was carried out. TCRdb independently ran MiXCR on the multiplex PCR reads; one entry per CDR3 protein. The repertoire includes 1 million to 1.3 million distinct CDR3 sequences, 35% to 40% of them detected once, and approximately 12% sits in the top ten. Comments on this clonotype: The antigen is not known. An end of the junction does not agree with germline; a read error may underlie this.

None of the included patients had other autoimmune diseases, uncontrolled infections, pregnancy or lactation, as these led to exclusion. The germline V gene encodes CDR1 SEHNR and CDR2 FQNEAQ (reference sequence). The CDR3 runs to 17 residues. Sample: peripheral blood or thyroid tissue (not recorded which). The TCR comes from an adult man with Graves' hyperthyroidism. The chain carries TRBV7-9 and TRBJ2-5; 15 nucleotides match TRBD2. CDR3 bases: TGCGCCAGCAGTGCCGGACTAGCGGGGGGGCCATCAGAGACCCAGTACTTC. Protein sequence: CASSAGLAGGPSETQYF.